This TCR beta chain was observed in a study of tumor-infiltrating lymphocytes in primary liver carcinoma. Study-wide points: Researchers found tumor-adjacent and tumor-blood pairs overlapped less than tumor region pairs.

A constant-region primer primed TCR beta cDNA synthesis from 400 to 550 ng of total RNA. Construction of TCR beta libraries relied on three successive nested multiplex PCR rounds employing slightly modified ARM-PCR. The study ran its first two PCR rounds for nine to eleven cycles each, using TRBV1-TRBV30 forward primers and a C-beta reverse primer. TCRdb called the multiplex PCR reads again in MiXCR, with one record for every CDR3 protein. Among roughly 20,000 distinct CDR3 sequences listed, around 79% were seen once. Details on this clonotype: The antigen is undetermined. The junction departs from germline at one end; a sequencing error may be responsible.

Joint extraction of RNA and DNA used roughly 20-32 mg of bulk tissue that was unsorted. Enrolled patients were chronically infected with HBV and treatment-naive. The CDR3 has 15 amino acids. The rearrangement links TRBV12-3 or TRBV12-4 to TRBJ2-3, with D maybe TRBD2 (5 bases). The sequenced sample was liver tumor tissue from sampling region 1. As to subset: tumor region T1, superior pole. The TCR was taken from a young woman with primary liver carcinoma and hepatitis B virus infection. CDR3 DNA sequence: TGTACCAGCAGTTTACCCCCTCCTAGCACAGATACGCAGTATTTC. Encoded protein: CTSSLPPPSTDTQYF.